The 14 T cell receptor beta chains listed next were all sequenced from one sample in a study of long-term antiretroviral therapy in people with HIV. At survey level, the immunoSEQ assay was run in its v3.0 version. Profiling relied on immunoSEQ multiplex PCR, and the TCRdb table lists in-frame clones only, not all of them. This table holds 20,000 to 25,000 clones, around four fifths found once. This specimen was unsorted PBMCs, taken 1.6 years after starting antiretroviral therapy. The receptors stem from a man aged 35-49 years with HIV.

The CDR3 protein is CASSLSLNINEQFF. The CDR3 DNA reads TGTGCCAGCAGCTTATCCCTGAACATCAATGAGCAGTTCTTC. The rearrangement joins TRBV11-2 to TRBJ2-1; D unresolved. This CDR3 region has 14 residues. The V gene's germline CDR1 is SGHAT and CDR2 FQNNGV. V lost 2 bases, J lost 6 bases, and 11 bases lay in between.

The chain is built from TRBV18 and TRBJ1-2; tentatively, D is TRBD1 (5 bases). V was pared by 3 bases and J by 5 bases, with 16 bases between. This CDR3 spans 15 amino acids. Germline CDR1 and CDR2: KGHSH and LQKENI. CDR3 nucleotide sequence: TGTGCCAGCTCACCGGATTATGGAGGGGCGTATGGCTACACCTTC. Encoded protein: CASSPDYGGAYGYTF.

CDR3 DNA: TGCGCCAGCAGTGAGGTAGTGGCGACAAGCGATGGCTACACCTTC. Translating gives CASSEVVATSDGYTF. The V gene is TRBV10-1, the J gene TRBJ1-2; D call uncertain. V shed 2 bases and J shed 6 bases, with 16 bases lying between them. The CDR3 is 15 residues long. Germline CDR1 reads WNHNN; CDR2 reads SYGVQD (reference sequence).

The chain is built from TRBV13 and TRBJ1-4; TRBD1 matches at 10 bases. CDR1 and CDR2 from the germline V gene are PRHDT and FYEKMQ (reference sequence). V shed 0 bases and J 6 bases; nucleotides not matched to a gene: 10. The CDR3 extends over 18 amino acids. The CDR3 coding sequence is TGTGCCAGCAGCTTAGGGACAGGGGGCGAGAGATTCGATGAAAAACTGTTTTTT. Residues: CASSLGTGGERFDEKLFF.

The chain is built from TRBV27 and TRBJ2-2, with 7 bases that match TRBD1. The CDR3 has 15 residues. Germline lookup yields CDR1 MNHEY and CDR2 SMNVEV (reference sequence). The V and J ends lost 4 bases and 0 bases, in that order; junction bases with no gene match: 2. In DNA, the CDR3 is TGTGCCAGCAGTTATGGGACAGCGAACACCGGGGAGCTGTTTTTT. This sequence encodes CASSYGTANTGELFF.

V gene TRBV27 combines with J gene TRBJ2-2, with D perhaps being TRBD1 or TRBD2 (5 bases each). The germline CDR1 and CDR2 sequences are MNHEY and SMNVEV (reference sequence). Trimming removed 8 bases at V and 4 bases at J, with 14 bases between. The CDR3 sequence is 14 residues long. CDR3 nucleotides: TGTGCCAGCCAACTAGGGGAGACCACCGGGGAGCTGTTTTTT. Amino acids: CASQLGETTGELFF.

The chain is built from TRBV5-6 and TRBJ2-3, with unresolved D. With 7 bases removed from V and 5 bases from J, the gap between germline ends came to 11 bases. The CDR3 spans 12 residues. CDR1 SGHDT and CDR2 YYEEEE come from the germline V gene. CDR3 DNA: TGTGCCAGCCACCTTTCAGTAGATACGCAGTATTTT. Encoded protein: CASHLSVDTQYF.

This sequence joins TRBV29-1 and TRBJ1-1, with D maybe TRBD1 (5 bases). Germline V gene data show CDR1 as SQVTM and CDR2 as ANQGSEA. The V and J ends lost 4 bases and 4 bases respectively, with 10 bases between them. The CDR3 runs 12 residues. CDR3 DNA: TGCAGCGTTGGTCCAGGGTCCACTGAAGCTTTCTTT. Its protein is CSVGPGSTEAFF. The full variable domain, with the rest looked up from reference TRBV29-1 and TRBJ1-1, is SAVISQKPSRDICQRGTSLTIQCQVDSQVTMMFWYRQQPGQSLTLIATANQGSEATYESGFVIDKFPISRPNLTFSTLTVSNMSPEDSSIYLCSVGPGSTEAFFGQGTRLTVV.

This clone has just one count. V gene TRBV27 combines with J gene TRBJ2-7, with 7 bases fitting TRBD2. The V and J ends lost 2 bases and 5 bases, in that order; junction bases with no gene match: 6. This CDR3 is 14 amino acids long. In germline, CDR1 is MNHEY, CDR2 SMNVEV (reference sequence). The CDR3 sequence is CASSLGGRIDEQYF. For the CDR3, the DNA is TGTGCCAGCAGTTTAGGCGGGAGAATCGACGAGCAGTACTTC.

This clone has a single count. V is TRBV10-3 and J is TRBJ2-2, with 9 bases matching TRBD2. CDR1 ENHRY and CDR2 SYGVKD come from the germline V gene. Trimming took 2 bases from V and 6 from J; bases not matched to a gene: 7. The CDR3 loop spans 16 amino acids. The CDR3 reads CAISEGGGAVAGELFF. CDR3 nucleotides: TGTGCCATCAGTGAGGGCGGGGGGGCCGTGGCCGGGGAGCTGTTTTTT.

This rearrangement joins TRBV6-1 to TRBJ1-2, with no clear D. The CDR3 length is 11 residues. V was pared by 6 bases and J by 8 bases, with 10 bases between. The germline CDR1 and CDR2 sequences are MNHNS and SASEGT. For the CDR3, the DNA is TGTGCCAGCAGCTCTGGAGGGGGCTACACCTTC. Translation: CASSSGGGYTF.

The V and J genes are TRBV19 and TRBJ1-3, with D possibly matching TRBD1 (5 bases). Germline values: CDR1 LNHDA, CDR2 SQIVND (reference sequence). The CDR3 consists of 15 residues. The germline V and J ends were trimmed by 5 bases and 2 bases, with 13 bases remaining between them. The CDR3 loop is CASSEAGGAGNTIYF. CDR3 nucleotides: TGTGCCAGTAGTGAGGCCGGGGGGGCTGGAAACACCATATATTTT.

The chain couples TRBV11-2 to TRBJ1-1; 8 positions agree with TRBD1. Unmatched junction bases numbered 12, after V lost 3 bases and J lost 0 bases. The CDR3 runs to 18 residues. Germline V gene lookup returns CDR1 SGHAT and CDR2 FQNNGV. CDR3 sequence (DNA): TGTGCCAGCAGCTTCGGACAGGGCGATTATGATATGAACACTGAAGCTTTCTTT. Its translation: CASSFGQGDYDMNTEAFF.

The rearrangement joins TRBV7-9 to TRBJ2-1; D is uncertain. V lost 0 bases and J lost 5, with 5 bases in between. In germline, CDR1 is SEHNR, CDR2 FQNEAQ (reference sequence). The CDR3 runs 13 residues. The DNA of the CDR3 is TGTGCCAGCAGCTTAGCGAATAACAATGAGCAGTTCTTC. Translation: CASSLANNNEQFF.